The rows below give T cell receptor beta chains drawn from one sample of a study of blood T cell repertoires in COVID-19. Measured with immunoSEQ multiplex PCR; TCRdb has only the in-frame clones, and not every one. The repertoire holds around 450,000 clones, with 87% as singletons. The sequenced material came from PBMCs or T cells enriched from blood (not recorded which). Receptors were obtained from a woman between 18 and 29 years old who had recovered from COVID-19. Both conserved end residues are part of each CDR3. The D gene is left open where the match is weak. Clone size, where shown, is once, few, many, or a class for clones that have expanded.

J gene	V gene	clone size	D gene	CDR3 DNA	CDR3 protein
TRBJ2-1	TRBV21-1	NA	NA	TGTGCCAGCAGCAAAGTGAGGCCTAGCGGGGGCCTTTACAATGAGCAGTTCTTC	CASSKVRPSGGLYNEQFF
TRBJ2-1	TRBV29-1	NA	NA	TGCAGCGTTGAAGATTGGGCCCCAACTAGCTCCTACAATGAGCAGTTCTTC	CSVEDWAPTSSYNEQFF
TRBJ1-6	TRBV5-1	once	NA	TGCGCCAGCAGCTTAGGGGGTAAGGATTCACCCCTCCACTTT	CASSLGGKDSPLHF
TRBJ2-3	TRBV14	NA	NA	TGTGCCAGCAGCTACATCACAGATACGCAGTATTTT	CASSYITDTQYF
TRBJ2-5	TRBV9	NA	TRBD1	TGTGCCAGCGATGATGGGACAGCAGAGACCCAGTACTTC	CASDDGTAETQYF
TRBJ1-3	TRBV7-9	NA	TRBD1	TGTGCCAGCAGCTTGCCTGGGACAGTCTCTGGAAACACCATATATTTT	CASSLPGTVSGNTIYF
TRBJ1-1	TRBV19	NA	NA	TGTGCCAGTAGTATATCAAGAGCGAATGAAGCTTTCTTT	CASSISRANEAFF
TRBJ1-1	TRBV5-6	NA	NA	TGTGCCAGCAGCTTGGTGGCTCTTCAGGGGACTGAAGCTTTCTTT	CASSLVALQGTEAFF
TRBJ2-7	TRBV18	NA	TRBD1	TGTGCCAGCTCATCATCCGGGACAGTCTCCTACGAGCAGTACTTC	CASSSSGTVSYEQYF
TRBJ2-5	TRBV10-1	NA	NA	TGCGCCAGCAGCGGTGCCAGCAACAGGGTCGGGGAGACCCAGTACTTC	CASSGASNRVGETQYF
TRBJ2-3	TRBV7-2	NA	TRBD2	TGTGCCAGCAGCCCTCTAAGACTAGCGGGGGGTCAGCGGTATTTT	CASSPLRLAGGQRYF
TRBJ2-6	TRBV2	NA	NA	TGTGCCAGCAGTGCGTCGTTCTCTGGGGCCAACGTCCTGACTTTC	CASSASFSGANVLTF
TRBJ2-7	TRBV4-2	NA	TRBD1	TGTGCCAGCAGCCAAGAGTCCAGGGGGCTCAGGGAGGACGAGCAGTACTTC	CASSQESRGLREDEQYF
TRBJ2-3	TRBV7-6	NA	NA	TGTGCCAGCAGCTCAACTCAGGGATTCACAGATACGCAGTATTTT	CASSSTQGFTDTQYF
TRBJ1-4	TRBV3-1/TRBV3-2	NA	NA	TGTGCCAGCAGCGGTCAGGCCTATGAAAAACTGTTTTTT	CASSGQAYEKLFF
TRBJ2-7	TRBV19	NA	TRBD2	TGTGCCAGTAGTATTGGGGGACTAGCCCGCGAGCAGTACTTC	CASSIGGLAREQYF
TRBJ2-1	TRBV18	once	NA	TGTGCCAGCTCACCACTTCGTCTTCCGGGTGTAAGCTCCTACAATGAGCAGTTCTTC	CASSPLRLPGVSSYNEQFF
TRBJ2-3	TRBV7-9	NA	TRBD2	TGTGCCAGCAGCCCCCTCGGGCTAGCGGGGAAGAGCACAGATACGCAGTATTTT	CASSPLGLAGKSTDTQYF
TRBJ2-6	TRBV5-1	NA	TRBD1	TGCGCCAGCAGCCTTCAGGGGGCTGCTGGGGCCAACGTCCTGACTTTC	CASSLQGAAGANVLTF
TRBJ2-7	TRBV28	few	NA	TGTGCCAGCAGACCTCAACAAGGCCGGGACTCCAACGAGCAGTACTTC	CASRPQQGRDSNEQYF
TRBJ2-1	TRBV4-1	NA	NA	TGCGCCAGCAGCCAAGAGGAGGGGACCCGGGGTCATGAGCAGTTCTTC	CASSQEEGTRGHEQFF
TRBJ2-3	TRBV24-1	NA	NA	TGTGCCACCACAGCGGACAGCACAGATACGCAGTATTTT	CATTADSTDTQYF
TRBJ2-3	TRBV6-1	NA	TRBD1	TGTGCCAGCAGTGGAATAGAGGGGGACAGGGGGACAGATACGCAGTATTTT	CASSGIEGDRGTDTQYF
TRBJ2-3	TRBV9	NA	TRBD1	TGTGCCAGCAGCGCCCGGACAGGGTGGGATACAGATACGCAGTATTTT	CASSARTGWDTDTQYF
TRBJ2-7	TRBV7-2	NA	TRBD1	TGTGCCAGCAGATTCCAGGCGGGACAGGGGATTTCCTACGAGCAGTACTTC	CASRFQAGQGISYEQYF
TRBJ2-7	TRBV28	NA	NA	TGTGCCAGCAGTTTTCGTACAGGGCCTTACTCCTACGAGCAGTACTTC	CASSFRTGPYSYEQYF